The sequence of this T cell receptor (beta chain) was determined in a study of T cell clonotyping in hematopoietic cell transplantation. The CDR3 runs 16 residues. Germline values: CDR1 LGHNA, CDR2 YSLEER. With 4 bases removed from V and 0 bases from J, the gap between germline ends came to 13 bases. This clone has more than one count but fewer than ten. Profiled with immunoSEQ multiplex PCR; TCRdb holds only in-frame clones, not every one. The data show roughly 5,300 clones, roughly 79% seen once. This chain joins TRBV4-3 and TRBJ2-1; D is uncertain. Sequenced material: peripheral blood mononuclear cells, taken 100 days after allogeneic stem cell transplant. The clonotype comes from a male patient aged 60-70 years who had an allogeneic stem cell transplant, so T cells may come from the graft donor. Some clones in this sample may be carry-over from other donors' samples. DNA of the CDR3: TGCGCCAGCAGCCCGGAAGCCACCAGCTCCTACAATGAGCAGTTCTTC. Protein: CASSPEATSSYNEQFF.